The 25 T cell receptor beta chains below all came from one sample that was sequenced in a study of shared clonotypes between healthy human individuals. The naive CD8 fraction comprised CD45RO-negative cells positively selected for CCR7 and excluded terminally differentiated effector memory CD45RA+ cells. This table comes from immunoSEQ multiplex PCR, and its TCRdb copy is limited to in-frame clones, with some not included. There are hundreds of thousands of clones in the sample; 92% occur only once, and 24% lies in the top ten. The sample taken for sequencing was naive CD8+ T cells sorted from blood. The receptors derive from a man younger than 45 in good health.

The chain couples TRBV6-5 to TRBJ2-7; D possibly matches TRBD1 or TRBD2 (5 bases each). Deletions cut 5 bases from V and 3 bases from J, with 17 bases between. The CDR3 runs to 15 residues. Germline V lookup: CDR1 MNHEY, CDR2 SVGAGI. The CDR3 DNA reads as TGTGCCAGCAGTCCCACGGGGCGCTCATTCTACGAGCAGTACTTC. Translating gives CASSPTGRSFYEQYF.

The table lists this clone with a count of one. This chain uses TRBV13 with TRBJ2-7; perhaps TRBD1 as D (6 bases). V was shortened by 5 bases and J by 9 bases, with 20 bases between the two germline ends. The V gene's germline CDR1 is PRHDT and CDR2 FYEKMQ (reference sequence). This CDR3 region has 14 residues. The CDR3 DNA sequence: TGTGCCAGCAGCCTCCCCCAAACAGGGATCAGGCAGTACTTC. Its protein is CASSLPQTGIRQYF.

The V call is TRBV27, the J call TRBJ2-7; TRBD1 matches at 7 bases. The CDR3 has 13 residues. Looked up from germline, CDR1 is MNHEY and CDR2 is SMNVEV (reference sequence). The V gene end was trimmed by 4 bases and the J gene end by 3 bases; junction bases not matched to a gene: 3. The CDR3: CASSSRQGYEQYF. Written as DNA, the CDR3 is TGTGCCAGCAGTTCCCGACAGGGCTACGAGCAGTACTTC.

This clone was detected a few times. This chain uses TRBV29-1 with TRBJ2-2, with TRBD1 as a possible D gene (5 bases). V lost 6 bases and J 5 bases, leaving 10 bases between the germline ends. Germline V gives CDR1 SQVTM, CDR2 ANQGSEA. The CDR3 loop spans 12 amino acids. In nucleotides, the CDR3 is TGCAGCGTAAGGGGTGAAACCGGGGAGCTGTTTTTT. Amino acids: CSVRGETGELFF.

This chain links TRBV9 with TRBJ2-7, with TRBD2 matching over 11 bases. The germline gives CDR1 SGDLS, CDR2 YYNGEE. The CDR3 length is 15 residues. With 2 bases clipped from V and 3 bases from J, the junction kept 4 bases outside the gene matches. For the CDR3, the DNA is TGTGCCAGCAGCGTGTCCGGACTAGCGGGCTACGAGCAGTACTTC. Protein sequence: CASSVSGLAGYEQYF. Full variable domain (remainder filled in from reference TRBV9 and TRBJ2-7): DSGVTQTPKHLITATGQRVTLRCSPRSGDLSVYWYQQSLDQGLQFLIQYYNGEERAKGNILERFSAQQFPDLHSELNLSSLELGDSALYFCASSVSGLAGYEQYFGPGTRLTVT.

Details on this clone: The sample carries other DNA sequences with the same CDR3. This chain joins TRBV28 and TRBJ2-7, with TRBD2 matching over 11 bases. J lost 3 bases, V lost 6 bases, and 7 bases had no gene match. CDR1 and CDR2 (germline): MDHEN, SYDVKM. The CDR3 length is 15 residues. CDR3 in amino acids: CASSPLGLADYEQYF. CDR3 DNA: TGTGCCAGCAGCCCTTTGGGACTAGCGGACTACGAGCAGTACTTC.

The rearrangement uses TRBV7-2 and TRBJ1-4; D not resolved. CDR3 length: 14 residues. Germline CDR1 reads SGHTA; CDR2 reads FQGNSA. The germline V and J ends were trimmed by 4 bases and 2 bases, with 8 bases remaining between them. CDR3 bases: TGTGCCAGCAGCTCTATGGGCACTAATGAAAAACTGTTTTTT. Protein: CASSSMGTNEKLFF.

For this clone: Other DNA sequences from this sample encode an identical CDR3 as well. The gene calls are TRBV4-3 and TRBJ2-2; D is ambiguous. The length of the CDR3 is 13 residues. Germline CDR1 and CDR2: LGHNA and YSLEER. The V and J ends lost 0 bases and 6 bases respectively, with 5 bases between them. DNA for the CDR3: TGCGCCAGCAGCCAAGATAGAGCCGGGGAGCTGTTTTTT. Amino acid sequence: CASSQDRAGELFF.

The chain has TRBV6-1 and TRBJ1-2; D is undetermined. This CDR3 region has 11 residues. Per the germline V gene, CDR1 is MNHNS and CDR2 is SASEGT. The V end was cut by 8 bases, the J end by 5 bases, with 9 bases between. DNA of the CDR3: TGTGCCAGCGCGCATAGTTATGGCTACACCTTC. It encodes CASAHSYGYTF.

This clone is a singleton in its sample. V gene TRBV9 combines with J gene TRBJ2-1; the D call may be TRBD1 or TRBD2 (5 bases each). The CDR3 consists of 16 residues. Trimming shortened V by 0 bases and J by 10 bases, and 20 bases separated the two germline ends. Germline V gives CDR1 SGDLS, CDR2 YYNGEE. The CDR3 reads CASSVADGTLLVEQFF. In DNA, the CDR3 is TGTGCCAGCAGCGTAGCAGACGGGACGCTCCTCGTCGAGCAGTTCTTC.

V is TRBV6-1 and J is TRBJ1-5, with 7 bases lining up with TRBD1. V shed 4 bases, J shed 1 base, and the junction held 4 bases outside the gene matches. Per the germline V gene, CDR1 is MNHNS and CDR2 is SASEGT. The CDR3 has 15 residues. The CDR3 DNA is TGTGCCAGCAGTGCCTACAGGGGCAGCAATCAGCCCCAGCATTTT. The encoded protein is CASSAYRGSNQPQHF.

V gene TRBV5-6 combines with J gene TRBJ2-1; the match to TRBD1 covers 8 bases. CDR1 and CDR2 from the germline V gene are SGHDT and YYEEEE. This CDR3 is 15 amino acids long. Germline trimming cut 4 bases from V and 7 bases from J; bases unmatched to any gene: 10. The chain's CDR3 is CASSPGTGGRNEQFF. The CDR3 DNA reads as TGTGCCAGCAGCCCGGGGACAGGAGGGAGAAATGAGCAGTTCTTC. Full variable domain (remainder filled in from reference TRBV5-6 and TRBJ2-1): DAGVTQSPTHLIKTRGQQVTLRCSPKSGHDTVSWYQQALGQGPQFIFQYYEEEERQRGNFPDRFSGHQFPNYSSELNVNALLLGDSALYLCASSPGTGGRNEQFFGPGTRLTVL.

The V and J genes are TRBV28 and TRBJ2-5, with D possibly called TRBD1 or TRBD2 (5 bases each). The germline V gene has CDR1 MDHEN and CDR2 SYDVKM. The CDR3 is 15 residues long. Deletions cut 8 bases from V and 5 bases from J, with 21 bases between. The DNA of the CDR3 is TGTGCCAGCGGGGGTGAGACAGACCAGTCGGAGACCCAGTACTTC. Translation: CASGGETDQSETQYF.

A single count supports this clone. This chain connects TRBV4-3 to TRBJ2-6; D gene ambiguous. Trimming left V 0 bases short and J 0 bases short, with 6 bases between. From germline, CDR1 is LGHNA and CDR2 YSLEER. This CDR3 has 16 residues. The CDR3 protein is CASSQEPTSGANVLTF. As DNA, the CDR3 is TGCGCCAGCAGCCAAGAACCAACCTCTGGGGCCAACGTCCTGACTTTC.

As for this clone: It is likely a read error, because the conserved phenylalanine at the end of the CDR3 is missing. The limits of the CDR3 on the DNA are not certain, so only TCRdb's listed CDR3 is given. The chain carries TRBV7-8 and TRBJ2-7; the D segment call TRBD1 is taken from the table without a DNA check. The CDR3 numbers 12 amino acids, ends counted. Germline CDR1 reads SGHVS; CDR2 reads FQNEAQ. The CDR3 region is CASSLALGAIIL.

The rearrangement uses TRBV29-1 and TRBJ1-2; D is perhaps TRBD1 (6 bases). Trimming pared 5 bases from V and 10 bases from J, leaving 17 bases between. This CDR3 has 12 amino acids. Germline values: CDR1 SQVTM, CDR2 ANQGSEA. The CDR3 spells CSVPRGASDYTF. In DNA form, the CDR3 reads TGCAGCGTTCCCCGGGGGGCGAGTGACTACACCTTC.

This chain joins TRBV6-1 and TRBJ1-5; D unresolved. The germline V gene encodes CDR1 MNHNS and CDR2 SASEGT. V was shortened by 3 bases and J by 0 bases, with 6 bases between the two germline ends. There are 14 residues in the CDR3. The CDR3 sequence: CASSEDFSNQPQHF. The CDR3 DNA sequence: TGTGCCAGCAGTGAGGACTTTAGCAATCAGCCCCAGCATTTT.

This chain uses TRBV9 with TRBJ1-4, with TRBD1 identical over 8 bases. The germline CDR1 and CDR2 sequences are SGDLS and YYNGEE. The CDR3 runs to 15 residues. V was pared by 0 bases and J by 7 bases, with 5 bases of the junction left unmatched. This chain's CDR3 is CASSVGQGIGEKLFF. CDR3 DNA: TGTGCCAGCAGCGTAGGACAGGGGATTGGTGAAAAACTGTTTTTT.

The V call is TRBV6-6, the J call TRBJ1-4; no clear D gene. CDR3 length equals 14 residues. Germline V gene lookup returns CDR1 MNHNY and CDR2 SVGAGI (reference sequence). Between the trimmed V and J ends, which lost 6 bases and 4 bases, there was a span of 12 bases. The CDR3 sequence: CASSKVFGNEKLFF. CDR3 nucleotides: TGTGCCAGCAGCAAAGTCTTTGGTAATGAAAAACTGTTTTTT.

This chain joins TRBV5-1 and TRBJ2-1; 8 positions match TRBD2. V dropped 4 bases and J dropped 8; count of bases not matched to a gene: 8. CDR1 and CDR2 (germline): SGHRS, YFSETQ. The CDR3 totals 14 residues. The CDR3 DNA follows: TGCGCCAGCAGCGGCCTCGGGAGGGGCGATGAGCAGTTCTTC. This encodes CASSGLGRGDEQFF. Based on the CDR3 plus reference TRBV5-1 and TRBJ2-1, the full variable domain is KAGVTQTPRYLIKTRGQQVTLSCSPISGHRSVSWYQQTPGQGLQFLFEYFSETQRNKGNFPGRFSGRQFSNSRSEMNVSTLELGDSALYLCASSGLGRGDEQFFGPGTRLTVL.

A note on this clone: The germline gene is not matched at one end of the junction; a read error may be the cause. The J gene is TRBJ2-1, the V gene TRBV7-6; 7 bases align to TRBD2. This CDR3 spans 16 amino acids. Germline assignment: CDR1 SGHVS and CDR2 FNYEAQ. The CDR3: CASSLFSGTSHNEQFF. The CDR3 DNA sequence: TGTGCCAGCAGCTTATTCAGCGGGACCTCCCACAATGAGCAGTTCTTC.

The chain is built from TRBV12-5 and TRBJ2-3; D call uncertain. This CDR3 comprises 13 residues. Trimming left V 1 base short and J 6 bases short, with 8 bases between. Germline lookup yields CDR1 LGHNT and CDR2 FRNRAP. CDR3 loop: CASGLESFDTQYF. As DNA, the CDR3 is TGTGCTAGTGGTTTGGAAAGTTTCGATACGCAGTATTTT.

The genes are TRBV28 and TRBJ2-7; 7 bases align to TRBD1. In germline, CDR1 is MDHEN, CDR2 SYDVKM. CDR3 size: 14 residues. V gave up 5 bases and J gave up 6 bases; unmatched junction bases: 10. The CDR3 here is CASSPLATGSEQYF. CDR3 DNA sequence: TGTGCCAGCAGTCCCCTTGCGACAGGGTCCGAGCAGTACTTC.

The rearrangement joins TRBV11-3 to TRBJ2-1; 8 nucleotides align to TRBD2. CDR3 length: 17 amino acids. The ends lost 0 bases at V and 4 bases at J; junction bases unmatched: 8. Germline CDR1 and CDR2: SGHNT and YENEEA. DNA of the CDR3: TGTGCCAGCAGCTTAGATCTAGGTAGCGGGATTTACAATGAGCAGTTCTTC. Translating gives CASSLDLGSGIYNEQFF.

This chain links TRBV5-1 with TRBJ2-7; D remains ambiguous. The V end lost 5 bases, the J end lost 6 bases, and 12 bases lay between the germline ends. The CDR3 totals 12 residues. Looked up from germline, CDR1 is SGHRS and CDR2 is YFSETQ. The CDR3 nucleotides are TGCGCCAGCAGTTTTGGGTCCGGCGAGCAGTACTTC. It is translated as CASSFGSGEQYF.